The 32 T cell receptor beta chains listed next were all sequenced from one sample in a study of T cell repertoires in cytomegalovirus infection (dated by TCRdb to the late 2010s). These receptors have no identified antigens. These reads were obtained on an Illumina HiSeq 1500. TCRdb reworked the public reads: Q25 trimming with fastp, MiXCR clone assembly, productive beta chains retained. Records with the same CDR3 protein are collapsed into one entry carrying the most frequent genes and DNA. For this sample the table gives almost 90,000 distinct CDR3 sequences, of which approximately 32% were detected only once. In total, the top ten clones hold less than 75% of the sample. Sample treatment or condition, as interpreted from the label and publication: in vitro stimulation with specific CMV peptide epitopes to enrich CMV-specific T cells. Sequences were derived from CD8+ T cells from cultured PBMCs, sampled from culture after CMV antigen stimulation. The source of these receptors is a human donor in good health (CMV status not recorded). Some clones in this sample may be carry-over from other donors' samples.

There are a few counts of this clonotype. The V call is TRBV7-2, the J call TRBJ1-6; D unresolved. V was cut by 1 base and J by 0 bases, with 7 bases left in between. Germline CDR1 SGHTA, CDR2 FQGNSA. This CDR3 comprises 16 residues. The CDR3 DNA reads as TGTGCCAGCAGCTTAGAGGTTAGCTCCTATAATTCACCCCTCCACTTT. Its translation is CASSLEVSSYNSPLHF.

Ten or more counts support this clonotype. V gene TRBV7-6 combines with J gene TRBJ2-1; D assignment may be TRBD1 or TRBD2 (5 bases each). V gave up 1 base and J gave up 6 bases, with 10 bases separating them. The germline CDR1 and CDR2 sequences are SGHVS and FNYEAQ. The CDR3 length is 14 residues. CDR3: CASSLVGTFNEQFF. CDR3 DNA sequence: TGTGCCAGCAGCTTAGTTGGGACCTTCAATGAGCAGTTCTTC.

V gene TRBV6-5 combines with J gene TRBJ1-1, with D hard to call. Germline V gene lookup returns CDR1 MNHEY and CDR2 SVGAGI. This CDR3 is 14 amino acids long. Trimming pared 6 bases from V and 4 bases from J, leaving 15 bases between. CDR3 sequence (DNA): TGTGCCAGCAGGACCGGGTTCGGGAGCACTGAAGCTTTCTTT. Its protein product is CASRTGFGSTEAFF.

The rearrangement uses TRBV27 and TRBJ1-1; D unresolved. The CDR3 length is 16 residues. V was pared by 5 bases and J by 1 base, with 17 bases between. CDR1 MNHEY and CDR2 SMNVEV come from the germline V gene (reference sequence). CDR3 DNA sequence: TGTGCCAGCAGTCTGACGGTGGGAGTCGGGAACACTGAAGCTTTCTTT. This sequence encodes CASSLTVGVGNTEAFF.

The chain is built from TRBV6-2 or TRBV6-3 and TRBJ2-1; 9 bases match TRBD2. CDR1 and CDR2 (germline): MNHEY, SVGEGT. V was clipped by 6 bases and J by 9 bases; unmatched bases: 6. The CDR3 sequence is 13 residues long. This CDR3 is CASSSRLAVEQFF. The CDR3 DNA reads TGTGCCAGCAGCTCGAGACTAGCGGTTGAGCAGTTCTTC.

This clonotype was seen ten or more times. This chain links TRBV7-9 with TRBJ2-1; D could derive from TRBD1 or TRBD2 (6 bases each). There are 15 residues in the CDR3. V was pared by 5 bases and J by 5 bases, with 16 bases between. Looked up from germline, CDR1 is SEHNR and CDR2 is FQNEAQ (reference sequence). Here the CDR3 reads CASSPPPGADNEQFF. For the CDR3, the DNA is TGTGCCAGCAGCCCCCCCCCGGGGGCGGACAATGAGCAGTTCTTC. Supplemented by reference TRBV7-9 and TRBJ2-1, the full variable domain reads DTGVSQNPRHKITKRGQNVTFRCDPISEHNRLYWYRQTLGQGPEFLTYFQNEAQLEKSRLLSDRFSAERPKGSFSTLEIQRTEQGDSAMYLCASSPPPGADNEQFFGPGTRLTVL.

J is TRBJ2-5 and V is TRBV4-1; 8 bases are a match to TRBD1. The CDR3 consists of 19 residues. Germline CDR1 is MGHRA and CDR2 is YSYEKL. Trimming removed 0 bases from V and 1 base from J; junction bases left unmatched: 13. CDR3 sequence: CASSQDPLTGTGFQETQYF. In nucleotides, the CDR3 is TGCGCCAGCAGCCAAGATCCCTTGACCGGGACAGGTTTCCAAGAGACCCAGTACTTC.

This clonotype was seen many times. V usage is TRBV7-2 and J usage is TRBJ1-1; D gene unclear. This CDR3 is 14 amino acids long. The germline V and J ends were trimmed by 4 bases and 1 base, with 10 bases remaining between them. Germline CDR1 SGHTA, CDR2 FQGNSA. The CDR3: CASSSARRNTEAFF. The CDR3 bases are TGTGCCAGCAGCTCGGCCCGCCGGAACACTGAAGCTTTCTTT.

This clonotype was observed a handful of times. CDR3 sequence (DNA): TGCAGCGTTTCACCGGAGACGAACACTGAAGCTTTCTTT. Translated: CSVSPETNTEAFF. The chain couples TRBV29-1 to TRBJ1-1; D not certain. Germline V lookup: CDR1 SQVTM, CDR2 ANQGSEA. CDR3 length: 13 amino acids. V was cut by 5 bases and J by 1 base, with 11 bases left in between.

This clonotype showed up many times. V is TRBV7-9 and J is TRBJ1-1, with D unclear. The CDR3 sequence is 12 residues long. Germline-derived CDR1 and CDR2 are SEHNR and FQNEAQ (reference sequence). Trimming removed 7 bases from V and 1 base from J, with 7 bases in between. The CDR3 bases are TGTGCCAGCATTGGGGAGAACACTGAAGCTTTCTTT. Encoded protein: CASIGENTEAFF.

This chain uses TRBV27 with TRBJ2-4; D might be TRBD1 (6 bases). The CDR3 contains 15 residues. CDR1 is MNHEY, CDR2 SMNVEV, per germline (reference sequence). V lost 5 bases to trimming and J lost 1 base, with 12 bases between them. CDR3 region: CASSRNRVAKNIQYF. The CDR3 bases are TGTGCCAGCAGTAGAAACAGGGTGGCCAAAAACATTCAGTACTTC.

The genes are TRBV12-3 or TRBV12-4 and TRBJ2-1; TRBD2 agrees at 7 bases. The CDR3 is 13 residues long. The J segment lost 8 bases and the V segment lost 3 bases, leaving 4 bases of the junction unmatched. CDR3 sequence reads: CASSFGGGDEQFF. The CDR3 DNA is TGTGCCAGCAGTTTTGGCGGGGGAGATGAGCAGTTCTTC.

This clonotype was seen a few times. V usage is TRBV7-6 and J usage is TRBJ1-2; TRBD1 agrees at 7 bases. V was clipped by 6 bases and J by 4 bases; unmatched bases: 8. The CDR3 is 14 residues long. Germline loops: CDR1 SGHVS, CDR2 FNYEAQ. In DNA, the CDR3 is TGTGCCAGCAGTTTAACAGGGGACAGCTATGGCTACACCTTC. Translating gives CASSLTGDSYGYTF. Variable domain in full (rest from reference TRBV7-6 and TRBJ1-2): GAGVSQSPRYKVTKRGQDVALRCDPISGHVSLYWYRQALGQGPEFLTYFNYEAQQDKSGLPNDRFSAERPEGSISTLTIQRTEQRDSAMYRCASSLTGDSYGYTFGSGTRLTVV.

This clonotype was counted a few times. V usage is TRBV11-2 and J usage is TRBJ2-1; D gene ambiguous. Germline CDR1 reads SGHAT; CDR2 reads FQNNGV. V dropped 4 bases and J dropped 7 bases, with 11 bases sitting between them. The CDR3 runs 13 residues. The DNA of the CDR3 is TGTGCCAGCAGCTCGGGCCCCACTAATGAGCAGTTCTTC. Protein: CASSSGPTNEQFF.

In this sample, this clonotype turned up a few times. The chain employs TRBV19 and TRBJ2-1; 10 bases line up with TRBD2. Unmatched junction bases numbered 3, after V lost 3 bases and J lost 4 bases. This CDR3 is built from 15 residues. Germline-derived CDR1 and CDR2 are LNHDA and SQIVND (reference sequence). The CDR3 loop is CASSISGGPYNEQFF. For the CDR3, the DNA is TGTGCCAGTAGTATTAGCGGGGGGCCTTACAATGAGCAGTTCTTC.

A word on this clonotype: Just one base apart from a much larger clone, this may be a read error. The chain's CDR3 is CASSFMNTEAFF. In DNA, the CDR3 is TGTGCCAGCAGCTTTATGAACACTGAAGCTTTCTTT. This chain links TRBV7-9 with TRBJ1-1; D unresolved. Germline values: CDR1 SEHNR, CDR2 FQNEAQ (reference sequence). This CDR3 region has 12 residues. Trimming stripped 3 bases from V and 0 bases from J, with 2 bases between.

A few counts support this clonotype. The chain is built from TRBV7-2 and TRBJ2-3; possible D gene TRBD2, 6 bases. Germline CDR1 and CDR2: SGHTA and FQGNSA. This CDR3 contains 14 residues. Trimming pared 5 bases from V and 1 base from J, leaving 10 bases between. CDR3 in DNA: TGTGCCAGCAGCGTCTGGGGGGGCACAGATACGCAGTATTTT. Amino acids: CASSVWGGTDTQYF.

This clonotype was detected only a few times. V and J are TRBV7-8 and TRBJ2-1; TRBD2 aligns across 9 bases. The junction had 6 bases not matched to a gene; V was cut back by 1 base and J by 5 bases. CDR1 and CDR2 (germline): SGHVS, FQNEAQ. CDR3 size: 16 residues. The CDR3 sequence is CASSLGGGGAHNEQFF. The CDR3 region has the DNA TGTGCCAGCAGCTTAGGTGGCGGGGGGGCCCACAATGAGCAGTTCTTC.

The chain combines TRBV28 with TRBJ2-1, with D unresolved. CDR3 size: 16 residues. Trimming took off 4 bases at V and 5 bases at J, with 18 bases between the two ends. Germline lookup yields CDR1 MDHEN and CDR2 SYDVKM. Written as DNA, the CDR3 is TGTGCCAGCAGTTCCCCGACTCTAACCGTACACAATGAGCAGTTCTTC. Protein: CASSSPTLTVHNEQFF.

V usage is TRBV4-1 and J usage is TRBJ1-2; 7 nucleotides align to TRBD1. This CDR3 comprises 15 residues. Unmatched junction bases numbered 7, after V lost 2 bases and J lost 4 bases. Germline loops: CDR1 MGHRA, CDR2 YSYEKL. CDR3 DNA sequence: TGCGCCAGCAGCCAAAGGGACAGCAAAGCCTATGGCTACACCTTC. Translated, it gives CASSQRDSKAYGYTF.

V usage is TRBV19 and J usage is TRBJ2-1, with 7 nucleotides matching TRBD1. Germline V gene lookup returns CDR1 LNHDA and CDR2 SQIVND (reference sequence). This CDR3 comprises 17 residues. The V gene end was trimmed by 4 bases and the J gene end by 1 base; junction bases not matched to a gene: 10. This CDR3 is CASSTLLRGSSYNEQFF. The CDR3, as DNA: TGTGCCAGTAGTACCCTACTCAGGGGGTCATCCTACAATGAGCAGTTCTTC.

The V gene is TRBV7-6, the J gene TRBJ2-2; 9 bases are a match to TRBD1. J lost 4 bases, V lost 5 bases, and 11 bases had no gene match. The V gene's germline CDR1 is SGHVS and CDR2 FNYEAQ. The CDR3 spans 17 residues. CDR3 DNA: TGTGCCAGCAGCGCCAGACCCGGGACAGGGAGCACCGGGGAGCTGTTTTTT. Its protein is CASSARPGTGSTGELFF.

In this sample, this clonotype turned up a few times. This chain joins TRBV27 and TRBJ1-2; D may be TRBD1 (6 bases). CDR3 length: 14 residues. The ends were cut back, 4 bases at V and 5 bases at J, with 14 bases in the middle. The germline V gene encodes CDR1 MNHEY and CDR2 SMNVEV (reference sequence). CDR3 coding DNA: TGTGCCAGCAGTTACGCACAGGGATATTATGGCTACACCTTC. It is translated as CASSYAQGYYGYTF.

The chain uses TRBV27 and TRBJ2-7; D remains unclear. The CDR3 has 11 residues. Germline V gene data show CDR1 as MNHEY and CDR2 as SMNVEV (reference sequence). Deletions cut 8 bases from V and 3 bases from J, with 8 bases between. CDR3 bases: TGTGCCAGCGGAGTAGTCTACGAGCAGTACTTC. Translating it yields CASGVVYEQYF.

This chain joins TRBV4-2 and TRBJ2-1, with a tentative D call TRBD1 (5 bases). CDR3 length equals 15 residues. With 0 bases removed from V and 2 bases from J, the gap between germline ends came to 8 bases. Looked up from germline, CDR1 is LGHNA and CDR2 is YNFKEQ. The CDR3 bases are TGTGCCAGCAGCCAAGAACAGACAGCCTACAATGAGCAGTTCTTC. Protein sequence: CASSQEQTAYNEQFF.

This chain uses TRBV7-6 with TRBJ2-5; D is uncertain. The CDR3 extends over 13 amino acids. Trimming took 5 bases from V and 0 from J, leaving 7 bases between them. Germline CDR1 and CDR2: SGHVS and FNYEAQ. CDR3 amino acids: CASSILNQETQYF. CDR3 nucleotide sequence: TGTGCCAGCAGCATTCTGAACCAAGAGACCCAGTACTTC.

The chain recombines TRBV28 with TRBJ1-1; tentatively, D is TRBD1 (6 bases). The CDR3 totals 15 residues. Trimming took 2 bases from V and 4 from J, leaving 14 bases between them. Looked up from germline, CDR1 is MDHEN and CDR2 is SYDVKM. The chain's CDR3 is CASSLLQGGVTEAFF. The CDR3 DNA is TGTGCCAGCAGTTTACTACAGGGTGGTGTCACTGAAGCTTTCTTT.

This clonotype has a handful of counts. The rearrangement joins TRBV12-3 or TRBV12-4 to TRBJ1-2, with TRBD1 matching 7 bases. V gave up 3 bases and J gave up 3 bases; unmatched junction bases: 7. The length of the CDR3 is 15 residues. CDR3 bases: TGTGCCAGCAGTTTGAACAGGGGTTCGCACTATGGCTACACCTTC. Translating it yields CASSLNRGSHYGYTF.

The rearrangement links TRBV7-9 to TRBJ2-1, with D perhaps matching TRBD2 (5 bases). The CDR3 runs to 15 residues. V shed 5 bases and J shed 0 bases, with 11 bases lying between them. Germline V gene data show CDR1 as SEHNR and CDR2 as FQNEAQ (reference sequence). CDR3 DNA sequence: TGTGCCAGCAGCCATAGCGAATACTCCTACAATGAGCAGTTCTTC. Translating it yields CASSHSEYSYNEQFF.

CDR3 nucleotides: TGTGCCAGCAGTTCGGGACTTTACCATGGCTACACCTTC. This gives the protein CASSSGLYHGYTF. This sequence joins TRBV27 and TRBJ1-2, with a weak D call TRBD1 (5 bases). Trimming cost V 4 bases and J 6 bases, with 12 bases left between them. This CDR3 comprises 13 residues. The V gene's germline CDR1 is MNHEY and CDR2 SMNVEV (reference sequence).

The J gene is TRBJ1-6, the V gene TRBV5-6, with D perhaps TRBD1 (5 bases). The ends were cut back, 2 bases at V and 2 bases at J, with 8 bases in the middle. Germline V gives CDR1 SGHDT, CDR2 YYEEEE. CDR3 length equals 15 residues. In DNA, the CDR3 is TGTGCCAGCAGCTTCGGGACTGCCTATAATTCACCCCTCCACTTT. This translates into CASSFGTAYNSPLHF. The whole variable domain, filled in from reference TRBV5-6 and TRBJ1-6, reads DAGVTQSPTHLIKTRGQQVTLRCSPKSGHDTVSWYQQALGQGPQFIFQYYEEEERQRGNFPDRFSGHQFPNYSSELNVNALLLGDSALYLCASSFGTAYNSPLHFGNGTRLTVT.

Only a few counts were recorded for this clonotype. The V gene is TRBV5-3, the J gene TRBJ2-2; D gene ambiguous. TRBV5-3 is assigned to the ORF class and has an uncertain function. V was pared by 5 bases and J by 5 bases, with 13 bases between. There are 14 residues in the CDR3. The CDR3 protein is CARSSCPSTGELFF. DNA of the CDR3: TGTGCCAGAAGTTCCTGTCCGTCGACCGGGGAGCTGTTTTTT.